This TCR beta chain was observed in a study of T-cell reconstitution after alpha-beta-depleted transplantation in children. Overall study results and limits: T cells produced anew were the main source of T-cell counts and diversity one year after transplant. From surviving recipient T cells and thymic progenitors came the high day-60 TCRbeta diversity observed in some patients. Several hundred expanded graft clones reportedly supplied alpha-beta T cells about two months after transplant.

Germline V gene data show CDR1 as SGHTA and CDR2 as FQGNSA. The CDR3 is 15 residues long. Deletions cut 4 bases from V and 1 base from J, with 14 bases between. This clonotype was picked up a small number of times. Its antigen is as yet unknown. Using unique molecular identifiers, the investigators prepared the TCRbeta library. TCRdb re-called the PCR reads with MiXCR, one entry per CDR3 protein. The sample consists of about 590,000 distinct CDR3 sequences, under 15% of them appearing once. This material consisted of PBMCs, mostly from graft donor cells, taken 360 days after TCRalphabeta/CD19-depleted stem cell transplant. V is TRBV7-2 and J is TRBJ2-7; a weak D match, TRBD2 (6 bases). The sequence was collected from a male patient aged 10-17 years who had a stem cell transplant for acute myeloid leukemia, so the T cells may come from the graft donor. This CDR3 is CASSSGLTFSYEQYF. The CDR3 coding sequence is TGTGCCAGCAGCTCGGGACTGACATTTTCCTACGAGCAGTACTTC. Together with reference TRBV7-2 and TRBJ2-7, the CDR3 gives the full variable domain: GAGVSQSPSNKVTEKGKDVELRCDPISGHTALYWYRQSLGQGLEFLIYFQGNSAPDKSGLPSDRFSAERTGGSVSTLTIQRTQQEDSAVYLCASSSGLTFSYEQYFGPGTRLTVT.